This is a list of T cell receptor beta chains from one sample in a study of post-analysis software for immune sequencing data. TCRdb independently ran MiXCR on the PCR reads; one entry per CDR3 protein. The sample lists 820,000 or so distinct CDR3 sequences, about 50% occurring once. Sequences were obtained from blood. Source of these receptors: a girl between 5 and 17 years old with multiple sclerosis. The CDR3 runs from the conserved cysteine through the conserved F or W. D genes are given only for firm matches. Rows give clone size only sometimes, using once, few, many, or a class for an expanded clone.

TRBJ2-7 | few | TRBV5-7 | NA | TGTGCCAGCAGCTTGTGCAGGTTCACCTACGAGCAGTACTTC | CASSLCRFTYEQYF
TRBJ2-4 | many | TRBV29-1 | NA | TGCAGCGGACGATCGGCCAAAAACATTCAGTACTTC | CSGRSAKNIQYF
TRBJ2-5 | NA | TRBV11-2 | NA | TGTGCCAGCAGCCCTCCGGGGGACCAGTACTTC | CASSPPGDQYF
TRBJ1-5 | NA | TRBV29-1 | TRBD1 | TGCAGCGTTTCTGTTGGGACAGGGCTGAATCAGCCCCAGCATTTT | CSVSVGTGLNQPQHF
TRBJ2-1 | NA | TRBV30 | NA | TGTGCCTGGCGCTTCGTAACCAATGAGCAGTTCTTC | CAWRFVTNEQFF
TRBJ2-1 | NA | TRBV5-1 | TRBD2 | TGCGCCAGCAGCTCTAACAGGGGCGCGGGGACTAGCGGGTTACGGTACAATGAGCAGTTCTTC | CASSSNRGAGTSGLRYNEQFF
TRBJ1-4 | few | TRBV28 | NA | TGTGCCAGCAGTTCAACCTTCAGGGGTGAAAAACCTGTGAGGGATGAAAAACTGTTTTTT | CASSSTFRGEKPVRDEKLFF
TRBJ2-5 | few | TRBV5-6 | TRBD1 | TGTGCCAGCAGCCAGGGTCCCGGGACAGGTCCCTTGGGGGCGTACTTC | CASSQGPGTGPLGAYF
TRBJ1-1 | NA | TRBV29-1 | NA | TGCAGCGTGGGGGCCGTAGGGGGAGGGAACACTGAAGCTTTCTTT | CSVGAVGGGNTEAFF
TRBJ2-7 | NA | TRBV20-1 | TRBD2 | TGCAGTGCTCAAAAACTAGCGGGAGCGCTCGAGCAGTACTTC | CSAQKLAGALEQYF
TRBJ1-2 | NA | TRBV6-2/TRBV6-3 | NA | TGTGCCAGCAGTTACGACCGGGAGGACATGGGCTATGGCTACACCTTC | CASSYDREDMGYGYTF
TRBJ2-7 | NA | TRBV14 | NA | TGTGCCAGCAGCCAGTTCTCAGCTGGGGAGCAGTACTTC | CASSQFSAGEQYF
TRBJ1-5 | few | TRBV27 | NA | TGTGCCAGCGGCCGAGCACAGGCGAACTTCAATCAGCCCCAGCATTTT | CASGRAQANFNQPQHF
TRBJ2-3 | NA | TRBV5-1 | TRBD1 | TGCGCCAGCAGCTTGTTGACAGGGGGTCTGACAGATACGCAGTATTTT | CASSLLTGGLTDTQYF
TRBJ2-5 | few | TRBV6-6 | TRBD1 | TGTGCCAGCAGTCGAACGACAGGGTTTGAGACCCAGTACTTC | CASSRTTGFETQYF
TRBJ2-7 | few | TRBV2 | NA | TGTGCCAGCAGCGAAGGGGGGGGAAGGGTACACGAGCAGTACTTC | CASSEGGGRVHEQYF
TRBJ2-1 | NA | TRBV29-1 | NA | TGCGGCGTTGATGGTCGCGAGGCTTACAATGAGCAGTTCTTC | CGVDGREAYNEQFF
TRBJ2-7 | NA | TRBV20-1 | TRBD2 | TGCAGTGCTCATAGCGGGAGCTCCTACGAGCAGTACTTC | CSAHSGSSYEQYF
TRBJ2-7 | NA | TRBV5-6 | NA | TGTGCCAGCAGCTTGCAATCTTTCTACGAGCAGTACTTC | CASSLQSFYEQYF
TRBJ2-7 | NA | TRBV20-1 | NA | TGCAGCGCGGACCGGTGGGACGAGCAGTACTTC | CSADRWDEQYF
TRBJ2-7 | few | TRBV5-1 | TRBD2 | TGCGCCAGCAGCGGGACTAGCGGTAGGGACGAGCAGTACTTC | CASSGTSGRDEQYF
TRBJ2-7 | once | TRBV7-6 | TRBD2 | TGTGCCAGCAGCTGGGGGACTAGCGGGAGCTCCTACGAGCAGTACTTC | CASSWGTSGSSYEQYF
TRBJ2-5 | NA | TRBV6-1 | NA | TGTGCCAGCACCCGGGAGAGCTGGGAGACCCAGTACTTC | CASTRESWETQYF
TRBJ2-1 | NA | TRBV10-3 | TRBD2 | TGTGCCATCAGAGGGACTAGCCATGAGCAGTTCTTC | CAIRGTSHEQFF
TRBJ2-5 | NA | TRBV3-1 | TRBD2 | TGTGCCAGCAGCCCACACAGAACTAGCGGGAGTTTTTCAGAGACCCAGTACTTC | CASSPHRTSGSFSETQYF
TRBJ1-1 | NA | TRBV20-1 | NA | TGCAGTGCTCCTACTGAGTTGGGCACTGAAGCTTTCTTT | CSAPTELGTEAFF
TRBJ2-7 | NA | TRBV27 | NA | TGTGCCAGCAGTCCGGGGACTCCCGTGCTGGGAGAGCAGTACTTC | CASSPGTPVLGEQYF
TRBJ2-1 | NA | TRBV4-1 | TRBD2 | TGCGCCAGCAGCCAACGGACTAGCGGGAGTCTTGAGCAGTTCTTC | CASSQRTSGSLEQFF
TRBJ1-5 | few | TRBV29-1 | NA | TGCAGCGTTGGATGGGCAAATCAGCCCCAGCATTTT | CSVGWANQPQHF
TRBJ1-5 | NA | TRBV20-1 | TRBD1 | TGCAGTGCAACAGGGGGCTTTGGTGGTAGCAATCAGCCCCAGCATTTT | CSATGGFGGSNQPQHF
TRBJ2-4 | few | TRBV6-4 | NA | TGTGCCAGCAAGGGCAGGCGAGCCAAAAACATTCAGTACTTC | CASKGRRAKNIQYF
TRBJ2-1 | NA | TRBV18 | NA | TGTGCCAGCTCAGTGGGGCTTAATAATGAGCAGTTCTTC | CASSVGLNNEQFF
TRBJ2-1 | once | TRBV4-1 | TRBD1 | TGCGCCAGCAGCCAAGGGGGACAGGGCTACAATGAGCAGTTCTTC | CASSQGGQGYNEQFF
TRBJ2-1 | few | TRBV5-1 | NA | TGCGCCAGCAGCTATGGGGGGCGCTCCTACAATGAGCAGTTCTTC | CASSYGGRSYNEQFF
TRBJ1-4 | NA | TRBV20-1 | TRBD1 | TGCAGTGCTAGAGCTGGCACAGGGGCTAATGAAAAACTGTTTTTT | CSARAGTGANEKLFF
TRBJ2-3 | once | TRBV29-1 | TRBD1 | TGCAGCGCAGGCTCAGGGACAGATACGCGGTATTTT | CSAGSGTDTRYF
TRBJ2-4 | once | TRBV6-2/TRBV6-3 | TRBD1 | TGTGCCAGCAGTTACTTGGGACAGGTTAAAAACATTCAGTACTTC | CASSYLGQVKNIQYF
TRBJ1-4 | NA | TRBV10-3 | NA | TGTGCCATCAGCCCGACAGGAACTAATAAAAAACTGTTTTTT | CAISPTGTNKKLFF
TRBJ2-3 | NA | TRBV29-1 | TRBD2 | TGCAGCGTTAGATTAGCGGGAGACACAGATACGCAGTATTTT | CSVRLAGDTDTQYF
TRBJ2-5 | NA | TRBV6-6 | NA | TGTGCCAGCACCATCCAGCGTACCATGGCAGAGACCCAGTACTTC | CASTIQRTMAETQYF
TRBJ2-1 | NA | TRBV20-1 | NA | TGCAGTGCCCCCCCGCAGGGATCCCGCTCCTACAATGAGCAGTTCTTC | CSAPPQGSRSYNEQFF
TRBJ1-5 | NA | TRBV20-1 | NA | TGCAGTGCTAGAGATCCCCGGGTCTTGGGCAATCAGCCCCAGCATTTT | CSARDPRVLGNQPQHF
TRBJ1-6 | NA | TRBV20-1 | NA | TGCAGTGCGGGGGTGCAGCGGGATGGAACCCTCCACTTT | CSAGVQRDGTLHF
TRBJ2-5 | few | TRBV20-1 | TRBD2 | TGCAGTGCTAGTCCGGGGGGCCAAGAGACCCAGTACTTC | CSASPGGQETQYF
TRBJ2-1 | NA | TRBV5-1 | NA | TGCGCCAGCAGCTTCTTAGGGGGAGGTGGTAATGAGCAGTTCTTC | CASSFLGGGGNEQFF
TRBJ1-1 | NA | TRBV19 | NA | TGTGCCAGTAGTATTCAGAGTGAAGCTTTCTTT | CASSIQSEAFF
TRBJ2-1 | few | TRBV3-1 | TRBD2 | TGTGCCAGCAGCCCCAGGACTAGCGGCAATGAGCAGTTCTTC | CASSPRTSGNEQFF
TRBJ2-7 | NA | TRBV9 | NA | TGTGCCAGCAGCGCTTCCCAGGGCTACGAGCAGTACTTC | CASSASQGYEQYF
TRBJ2-1 | NA | TRBV5-1 | TRBD1 | TGCGCCAGCAGCCCACGGACAGGGGGGTACAATGAGCAGTTCTTC | CASSPRTGGYNEQFF
TRBJ1-2 | NA | TRBV12-3/TRBV12-4 | NA | TGTGCCAGCAGTTTACAGACGGGCTATGGCTACACCTTC | CASSLQTGYGYTF